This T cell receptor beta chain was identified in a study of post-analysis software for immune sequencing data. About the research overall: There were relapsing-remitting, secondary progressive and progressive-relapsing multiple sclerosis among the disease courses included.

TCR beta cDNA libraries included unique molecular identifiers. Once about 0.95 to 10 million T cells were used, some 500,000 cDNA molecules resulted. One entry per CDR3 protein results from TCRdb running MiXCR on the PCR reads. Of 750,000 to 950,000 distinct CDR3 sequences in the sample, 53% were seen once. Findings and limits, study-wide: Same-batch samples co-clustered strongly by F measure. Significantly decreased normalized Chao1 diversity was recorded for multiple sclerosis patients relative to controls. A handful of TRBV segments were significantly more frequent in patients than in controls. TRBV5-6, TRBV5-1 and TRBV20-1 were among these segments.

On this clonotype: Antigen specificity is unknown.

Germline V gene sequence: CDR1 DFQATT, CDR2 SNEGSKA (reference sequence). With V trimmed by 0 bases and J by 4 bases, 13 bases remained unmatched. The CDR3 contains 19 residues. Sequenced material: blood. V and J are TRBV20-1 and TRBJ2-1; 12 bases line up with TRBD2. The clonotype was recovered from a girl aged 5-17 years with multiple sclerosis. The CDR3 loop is CSARDGLTSGGRLYNEQFF. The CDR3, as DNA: TGCAGTGCTAGAGATGGGTTGACTAGCGGGGGCCGCCTATACAATGAGCAGTTCTTC.